Listed here are 25 T cell receptor beta chains from one sample, sequenced in a study of tissue T cells after allogeneic stem cell transplantation. Profiling relied on immunoSEQ multiplex PCR, and the TCRdb table lists in-frame clones only, not all of them. This table has some 1,400 clones, more than 70% appearing once. The sample in question was stomach tissue, obtained at autopsy. The receptors stem from a male patient between 35 and 70 years old with steroid-refractory graft-versus-host disease after an allogeneic stem cell transplant. Some of the T cells might come from the graft donor.

This chain joins TRBV5-4 and TRBJ1-1, with a weak D call TRBD1 (6 bases). Germline CDR1 reads SGHNT; CDR2 reads YYREEE (reference sequence). V lost 4 bases to trimming and J lost 4 bases, with 20 bases between them. This CDR3 is built from 16 residues. CDR3 protein: CASSLAPQGQSTEAFF. CDR3 DNA sequence: TGTGCCAGCAGCCTAGCACCGCAGGGGCAGAGCACTGAAGCTTTCTTT.

This clone is labeled large. The rearrangement joins TRBV7-6 to TRBJ1-1; 7 nucleotides align to TRBD1. The CDR3 has 14 residues. Germline CDR1 reads SGHVS; CDR2 reads FNYEAQ. Trimming cost V 1 base and J 1 base; bases outside gene matches: 0. The CDR3 is CASSLDRGNTEAFF. CDR3 DNA: TGTGCCAGCAGCTTAGACAGGGGGAACACTGAAGCTTTCTTT.

The rearrangement uses TRBV6-2 or TRBV6-3 and TRBJ2-7; D unclear. V dropped 0 bases and J dropped 2 bases, with 8 bases sitting between them. CDR1 is MNHEY, CDR2 SVGEGT, per germline. This CDR3 is 14 amino acids long. CDR3 loop: CASSYSARPYEQYF. The CDR3 nucleotides read TGTGCCAGCAGTTACTCGGCTAGACCCTACGAGCAGTACTTC.

A single count supports this clone. V usage is TRBV6-2 or TRBV6-3 and J usage is TRBJ2-5; D perhaps matches TRBD1 (6 bases). In germline, CDR1 is MNHEY, CDR2 SVGEGT. The CDR3 totals 14 residues. V dropped 6 bases and J dropped 5 bases, with 16 bases sitting between them. The CDR3 spells CASSPSQGGETQYF. DNA of the CDR3: TGTGCCAGCAGCCCCTCACAGGGTGGGGAGACCCAGTACTTC.

This rearrangement joins TRBV19 to TRBJ2-1, with TRBD2 identical over 10 bases. Germline trimming cut 4 bases from V and 9 bases from J; bases unmatched to any gene: 15. The length of the CDR3 is 17 residues. Germline V gene data show CDR1 as LNHDA and CDR2 as SQIVND (reference sequence). The CDR3 reads CASSTIAGGPRPGEQFF. The DNA of the CDR3 is TGTGCCAGTAGTACCATAGCGGGGGGCCCACGACCGGGTGAGCAGTTCTTC.

This chain uses TRBV9 with TRBJ2-1; 9 positions match TRBD2. CDR1 and CDR2 from the germline V gene are SGDLS and YYNGEE. CDR3 length: 15 amino acids. Unmatched junction bases numbered 2, after V lost 0 bases and J lost 4 bases. In nucleotides, the CDR3 is TGTGCCAGCAGCGTAGGCGGGGGGGCTTACAATGAGCAGTTCTTC. Translation: CASSVGGGAYNEQFF. The full variable domain, with the rest looked up from reference TRBV9 and TRBJ2-1, is DSGVTQTPKHLITATGQRVTLRCSPRSGDLSVYWYQQSLDQGLQFLIQYYNGEERAKGNILERFSAQQFPDLHSELNLSSLELGDSALYFCASSVGGGAYNEQFFGPGTRLTVL.

Only a few counts were recorded for this clone. The chain has TRBV9 and TRBJ2-2, with 12 bases that match TRBD2. Germline CDR1 and CDR2: SGDLS and YYNGEE. The CDR3 has 19 amino acids. V shed 4 bases and J 4 bases; nucleotides not matched to a gene: 14. The CDR3 nucleotides are TGTGCCAGCAGCCCGTCTTCTAGCGGGGGGGCCGCGGGCACCGGGGAGCTGTTTTTT. Protein sequence: CASSPSSSGGAAGTGELFF. Together with reference TRBV9 and TRBJ2-2, the CDR3 gives the full variable domain: DSGVTQTPKHLITATGQRVTLRCSPRSGDLSVYWYQQSLDQGLQFLIQYYNGEERAKGNILERFSAQQFPDLHSELNLSSLELGDSALYFCASSPSSSGGAAGTGELFFGEGSRLTVL.

The chain links TRBV6-4 to TRBJ1-4; D not certain. The CDR3 runs 15 residues. V was clipped by 0 bases and J by 7 bases, with 12 bases between them. Looked up from germline, CDR1 is MRHNA and CDR2 is SNTAGT. The CDR3 here is CASSDSIGVGEKLFF. In nucleotides, the CDR3 is TGTGCCAGCAGTGACTCGATCGGGGTTGGTGAAAAACTGTTTTTT.

V is TRBV28 and J is TRBJ1-1; no clear D. V shed 3 bases and J shed 5 bases, with 13 bases lying between them. CDR1 is MDHEN and CDR2 is SYDVKM in the germline V gene. The CDR3 loop spans 14 amino acids. The CDR3 region has the DNA TGTGCCAGCAGTTTCCCTGGGGAGACAACTGAAGCTTTCTTT. Translating it yields CASSFPGETTEAFF.

This clone was counted a single time. This rearrangement joins TRBV4-2 to TRBJ1-5; 9 bases map to TRBD1. This CDR3 is 18 amino acids long. The J segment lost 2 bases and the V segment lost 0 bases, leaving 8 bases of the junction unmatched. Germline CDR1 LGHNA, CDR2 YNFKEQ. DNA of the CDR3: TGTGCCAGCAGCCAAGACCGTAGGACAGGGGATGGCAATCAGCCCCAGCATTTT. Translated, it gives CASSQDRRTGDGNQPQHF.

The chain carries TRBV28 and TRBJ1-1; 7 nucleotides agree with TRBD1. The CDR3 has 14 residues. CDR1 and CDR2 (germline): MDHEN, SYDVKM. Trimming at V came to 5 bases and at J to 5 bases, leaving 8 bases not matched to a gene. Here the CDR3 reads CASSPYRGGTEAFF. The CDR3 DNA is TGTGCCAGCAGTCCTTACAGGGGAGGGACTGAAGCTTTCTTT.

This chain uses TRBV7-6 with TRBJ2-7, with D tentatively TRBD2 (5 bases). Trimming left V 5 bases short and J 3 bases short, with 14 bases between. This CDR3 is built from 14 residues. The germline CDR1 and CDR2 sequences are SGHVS and FNYEAQ. The CDR3 here is CASSPSGRGYEQYF. CDR3 DNA: TGTGCCAGCAGCCCATCAGGACGGGGCTACGAGCAGTACTTC.

The chain has TRBV19 and TRBJ1-1; TRBD1 is a possible D gene (5 bases). The germline V gene has CDR1 LNHDA and CDR2 SQIVND (reference sequence). There are 14 residues in the CDR3. Deletions cut 6 bases from V and 3 bases from J, with 14 bases between. Here the CDR3 DNA reads TGTGCCAGTAGCGTGGACAATCCTTACACTGAAGCTTTCTTT. This gives the protein CASSVDNPYTEAFF.

V gene TRBV30 combines with J gene TRBJ1-2, with 7 positions matching TRBD1. CDR1 and CDR2 (germline): GTSNPN, SVGIG (reference sequence). The CDR3 length is 18 residues. V lost 2 bases to trimming and J lost 3 bases; unmatched junction nucleotides: 18. The chain's CDR3 is CAWSTAFPGGVVDYGYTF. CDR3 in DNA: TGTGCCTGGAGTACCGCCTTCCCAGGGGGGGTCGTCGACTATGGCTACACCTTC.

The rearrangement links TRBV7-2 to TRBJ2-1; no firm D call. Deletions cut 2 bases from V and 9 bases from J, with 17 bases between. Germline V gene data show CDR1 as SGHTA and CDR2 as FQGNSA. The length of the CDR3 is 15 residues. The CDR3 coding sequence is TGTGCCAGCAGCTTAACTACGGGCCCACTTGGTGAGCAGTTCTTC. Its protein product is CASSLTTGPLGEQFF.

The chain couples TRBV7-3 to TRBJ2-3; maybe TRBD1 (5 bases). Germline CDR1 is SGHTA and CDR2 is FQGTGA. This CDR3 has 14 amino acids. V lost 1 base and J lost 5, with 10 bases in between. Written as DNA, the CDR3 is TGTGCCAGCAGCTTAAGGGGCAGGGAAGATACGCAGTATTTT. The encoded protein is CASSLRGREDTQYF.

This clone has a handful of counts. The chain joins TRBV11-3 to TRBJ2-3; 8 positions agree with TRBD2. In germline, CDR1 is SGHNT, CDR2 YENEEA. The V segment lost 8 bases and the J segment 1 base; nucleotides outside the gene matches: 8. The CDR3 has 15 amino acids. The CDR3 nucleotides are TGTGCCAGCGGCCTAAGCGGGGGAGGCACAGATACGCAGTATTTT. Translating gives CASGLSGGGTDTQYF.

The rearrangement uses TRBV7-2 and TRBJ1-5; no reliable D call. With 3 bases removed from V and 2 bases from J, the gap between germline ends came to 5 bases. Germline CDR1 and CDR2: SGHTA and FQGNSA. CDR3 length equals 13 residues. The CDR3 coding sequence is TGTGCCAGCAGCTTGCAGGGCAATCAGCCCCAGCATTTT. As protein: CASSLQGNQPQHF.

A remark on this clone: The sample has other DNA sequences that encode this CDR3 too. The chain uses TRBV7-3 and TRBJ2-5, with 9 bases lining up with TRBD1. J lost 5 bases, V lost 4 bases, and 2 bases had no gene match. CDR1 is SGHTA, CDR2 FQGTGA, per germline. This CDR3 contains 13 residues. This CDR3 is CASSSDRGETQYF. In DNA, the CDR3 is TGTGCCAGCAGCTCGGACAGGGGCGAGACCCAGTACTTC.

As regards this clone: The junction differs from germline at one of its ends, possibly a read error. V gene TRBV9 combines with J gene TRBJ2-3, with D tentatively TRBD1 or TRBD2 (7 bases each). The CDR3 contains 14 residues. CDR1 is SGDLS and CDR2 is YYNGEE in the germline V gene. CDR3 DNA: TGTGCCAGCAGCCCAGGGGGGGGCACAAATACGCAGTATTTT. This sequence encodes CASSPGGGTNTQYF.

This chain uses TRBV18 with TRBJ2-7; the D gene is possibly TRBD2 (6 bases). The CDR3 contains 12 residues. Germline V lookup: CDR1 KGHSH, CDR2 LQKENI. V was trimmed by 5 bases and J by 7 bases, leaving 12 bases between them. Here the CDR3 DNA reads TGTGCCAGCTCAATAACGGAGGGGGAGCAGTACTTC. Its protein product is CASSITEGEQYF.

This chain connects TRBV7-8 to TRBJ2-5, with 9 bases matching TRBD2. V shed 0 bases and J 1 base; nucleotides not matched to a gene: 6. CDR3 length: 17 residues. CDR1 is SGHVS, CDR2 FQNEAQ, per germline. CDR3 residues: CASSLASAGGGQETQYF. The CDR3 DNA reads as TGTGCCAGCAGCTTAGCTTCGGCGGGGGGGGGCCAAGAGACCCAGTACTTC. Full variable domain (outside the CDR3, taken from reference TRBV7-8 and TRBJ2-5): GAGVSQSPRYKVAKRGQDVALRCDPISGHVSLFWYQQALGQGPEFLTYFQNEAQLDKSGLPSDRFFAERPEGSVSTLKIQRTQQEDSAVYLCASSLASAGGGQETQYFGPGTRLLVL.

The J gene is TRBJ1-1, the V gene TRBV2; D may be TRBD1 (5 bases). This CDR3 spans 16 amino acids. Looked up from germline, CDR1 is SNHLY and CDR2 is FYNNEI. Trimming pared 0 bases from V and 0 bases from J, leaving 11 bases between. CDR3: CASSEATAEMNTEAFF. The CDR3 DNA reads TGTGCCAGCAGTGAAGCGACAGCAGAGATGAACACTGAAGCTTTCTTT.

V is TRBV15 and J is TRBJ2-1; TRBD2 might be the D (6 bases). The V gene lost 0 bases and the J gene lost 7 bases, with 16 bases spanning the gap. Germline CDR1 reads LNHNV; CDR2 reads YYDKDF (reference sequence). The CDR3 contains 16 residues. The CDR3 coding sequence is TGTGCCACCAGCAGAGATAGGACGGAGGGGATGAATGAGCAGTTCTTC. Protein product: CATSRDRTEGMNEQFF.

As DNA, the CDR3 is TGTGCCAGCAGCTTAGAATGGACTAGCGGAAACACCGGGGAGCTGTTTTTT. It codes for CASSLEWTSGNTGELFF. The chain is built from TRBV11-2 and TRBJ2-2; 10 bases are a match to TRBD2. This CDR3 is 17 amino acids long. V dropped 0 bases and J dropped 2; count of bases not matched to a gene: 3. The germline gives CDR1 SGHAT, CDR2 FQNNGV.